The 26 T cell receptor beta chains below come from one sample, sequenced in a study of T cells in localized non-small cell lung cancer. The protocol was immunoSEQ multiplex PCR, while the TCRdb copy is restricted to in-frame clones and leaves out a portion. This sample has about 52,000 clones, with over 60% found just once. Sequencing was performed on PBMCs, taken before any cancer treatment. All receptors derive from a woman aged 40-69 years with stage II lung adenocarcinoma.

The chain is built from TRBV6-6 and TRBJ2-5; D possibly uses TRBD1 or TRBD2 (5 bases each). The CDR3 loop spans 14 amino acids. Germline CDR1 MNHNY, CDR2 SVGAGI (reference sequence). Trimming left V 2 bases short and J 5 bases short, with 12 bases between. In nucleotides, the CDR3 is TGTGCCAGCAGTTACGGGGGTTTGGGGGAGACCCAGTACTTC. Its protein product is CASSYGGLGETQYF.

The V gene is TRBV9, the J gene TRBJ2-5, with 12 bases identical to TRBD2. J lost 5 bases, V lost 0 bases, and 8 bases had no gene match. The CDR3 has 17 residues. Germline assignment: CDR1 SGDLS and CDR2 YYNGEE. The CDR3 DNA reads TGTGCCAGCAGCGTAGCGGGGGCTAGCGGGGGGGCGGAGACCCAGTACTTC. Translation: CASSVAGASGGAETQYF.

The chain joins TRBV5-1 to TRBJ2-2, with unresolved D. Germline V CDR1 and CDR2: SGHRS, YFSETQ. This CDR3 has 15 amino acids. Trimming stripped 0 bases from V and 4 bases from J, with 10 bases between. The chain's CDR3 is CASSLDVLRTGELFF. The CDR3, as DNA: TGCGCCAGCAGCTTGGATGTCCTTCGCACCGGGGAGCTGTTTTTT.

V and J are TRBV28 and TRBJ2-3; no clear D gene. V dropped 4 bases and J dropped 0 bases, with 14 bases sitting between them. Looked up from germline, CDR1 is MDHEN and CDR2 is SYDVKM. The CDR3 has 16 residues. The CDR3 DNA follows: TGTGCCAGCAGTTCCAACCGAGGACCCAGCACAGATACGCAGTATTTT. It yields the protein CASSSNRGPSTDTQYF. Complete variable domain (other parts from reference TRBV28 and TRBJ2-3): DVKVTQSSRYLVKRTGEKVFLECVQDMDHENMFWYRQDPGLGLRLIYFSYDVKMKEKGDIPEGYSVSREKKERFSLILESASTNQTSMYLCASSSNRGPSTDTQYFGPGTRLTVL.

The genes are TRBV28 and TRBJ1-1; D unresolved. V was pared by 7 bases and J by 1 base, with 16 bases between. CDR1 is MDHEN and CDR2 is SYDVKM in the germline V gene. There are 15 residues in the CDR3. CDR3 DNA: TGTGCCAGCATCGATCCGGGAGGCTGGAACACTGAAGCTTTCTTT. It specifies CASIDPGGWNTEAFF.

The chain recombines TRBV29-1 with TRBJ1-1; D is possibly TRBD1 (6 bases). The CDR3 runs 13 residues. Germline CDR1 and CDR2: SQVTM and ANQGSEA. V lost 3 bases and J lost 5, with 13 bases in between. CDR3 residues: CSVDRGQSTEAFF. In DNA, the CDR3 is TGCAGCGTTGACAGAGGACAGTCAACTGAAGCTTTCTTT.

J is TRBJ2-2 and V is TRBV7-6, with 10 bases fitting TRBD1. The V segment lost 5 bases and the J segment 0 bases; nucleotides outside the gene matches: 9. This CDR3 comprises 18 residues. The V gene's germline CDR1 is SGHVS and CDR2 FNYEAQ. In DNA form, the CDR3 reads TGTGCCAGCAGCCCTAGAGGCGACAGGGGGCCGAACACCGGGGAGCTGTTTTTT. As protein: CASSPRGDRGPNTGELFF.

The V call is TRBV5-1, the J call TRBJ1-4; D is ambiguous. The V end lost 0 bases, the J end lost 0 bases, and 3 bases lay between the germline ends. From germline, CDR1 is SGHRS and CDR2 YFSETQ. The CDR3 covers 14 residues. The CDR3 here is CASSLDTTNEKLFF. The CDR3 region has the DNA TGCGCCAGCAGCTTGGACACAACTAATGAAAAACTGTTTTTT.

This clone turned up a few times. The chain employs TRBV4-2 and TRBJ2-5, with D possibly being TRBD2 (6 bases). Looked up from germline, CDR1 is LGHNA and CDR2 is YNFKEQ. CDR3 length: 14 residues. Trimming pared 1 base from V and 5 bases from J, leaving 11 bases between. CDR3 in amino acids: CASSQVGSGETQYF. In nucleotides, the CDR3 is TGTGCCAGCAGCCAAGTAGGTAGCGGTGAGACCCAGTACTTC.

The chain carries TRBV19 and TRBJ1-1, with 7 positions matching TRBD1. Germline values: CDR1 LNHDA, CDR2 SQIVND (reference sequence). Germline trimming cut 5 bases from V and 3 bases from J; bases unmatched to any gene: 9. There are 15 residues in the CDR3. The DNA for the CDR3 is TGTGCCAGTAGTCTTCCAGGGGGATTGTACACTGAAGCTTTCTTT. Protein: CASSLPGGLYTEAFF.

This clone showed up just a few times. The J gene is TRBJ1-2, the V gene TRBV30; 8 bases map to TRBD1. The CDR3 consists of 15 residues. The germline V gene encodes CDR1 GTSNPN and CDR2 SVGIG (reference sequence). Trimming cost V 3 bases and J 3 bases; bases outside gene matches: 9. CDR3 residues: CAWRAPGGAYYGYTF. The CDR3, as DNA: TGTGCCTGGAGAGCCCCAGGGGGCGCGTACTATGGCTACACCTTC.

The rearrangement links TRBV4-3 to TRBJ2-3, with TRBD2 matching 8 bases. With 0 bases clipped from V and 8 bases from J, the junction kept 13 bases outside the gene matches. Germline V gene data show CDR1 as LGHNA and CDR2 as YSLEER. The CDR3 runs 17 residues. The CDR3 region is CASSQDHQRGRIGTQYF. The CDR3 nucleotides are TGCGCCAGCAGCCAAGATCATCAGCGGGGGCGAATAGGTACGCAGTATTTT.

The V call is TRBV5-1, the J call TRBJ1-1, with a possible D match to TRBD1 (6 bases). V dropped 0 bases and J dropped 6 bases, with 12 bases sitting between them. The CDR3 runs 14 residues. Germline V gene lookup returns CDR1 SGHRS and CDR2 YFSETQ. CDR3 sequence (DNA): TGCGCCAGCAGCTTGGGACTGGACAGCCCTGAAGCTTTCTTT. Protein product: CASSLGLDSPEAFF.

Only one count was recorded for this clone. The chain links TRBV5-6 to TRBJ1-3, with D perhaps matching TRBD1 (6 bases). The germline CDR1 and CDR2 sequences are SGHDT and YYEEEE. This CDR3 contains 14 residues. Trimming removed 3 bases at V and 3 bases at J, with 10 bases between. CDR3 sequence: CASSYTGFGNTIYF. The CDR3, as DNA: TGTGCCAGCAGCTACACAGGGTTTGGAAACACCATATATTTT.

This chain links TRBV27 with TRBJ2-5; D gene unclear. V lost 9 bases to trimming and J lost 2 bases, with 16 bases between them. The germline CDR1 and CDR2 sequences are MNHEY and SMNVEV (reference sequence). This CDR3 has 14 amino acids. Written as DNA, the CDR3 is TGTGCCAGTCACCCCGCGAACACTCAAGAGACCCAGTACTTC. This codes for CASHPANTQETQYF.

The chain employs TRBV4-1 and TRBJ2-2; weak D call: TRBD2 (5 bases). Germline V gene sequence: CDR1 MGHRA, CDR2 YSYEKL. The CDR3 totals 14 residues. Trimming stripped 1 base from V and 9 bases from J, with 12 bases between. The CDR3 region has the DNA TGCGCCAGCAGCCAAGGGGGAGCCGAGAGGGAGCTGTTTTTT. Translating it yields CASSQGGAERELFF.

CDR3: CASSLAGKGYEQYF. DNA for the CDR3: TGTGCCAGCAGCTTAGCTGGGAAGGGTTACGAGCAGTACTTC. The chain recombines TRBV7-9 with TRBJ2-7; D gene ambiguous. This CDR3 is 14 amino acids long. V gave up 0 bases and J gave up 4 bases, with 10 bases separating them. Germline V gene data show CDR1 as SEHNR and CDR2 as FQNEAQ (reference sequence). The full variable domain, rest sourced from reference TRBV7-9 and TRBJ2-7, is DTGVSQNPRHKITKRGQNVTFRCDPISEHNRLYWYRQTLGQGPEFLTYFQNEAQLEKSRLLSDRFSAERPKGSFSTLEIQRTEQGDSAMYLCASSLAGKGYEQYFGPGTRLTVT.

The chain has TRBV10-3 and TRBJ2-3; D is unclear. Trimming stripped 6 bases from V and 0 bases from J, with 4 bases between. This CDR3 comprises 12 residues. The germline V gene encodes CDR1 ENHRY and CDR2 SYGVKD. The CDR3 DNA follows: TGTGCCATCAGGGCTAGCACAGATACGCAGTATTTT. It is translated as CAIRASTDTQYF.

The chain has TRBV5-1 and TRBJ1-1; maybe TRBD1 (6 bases). Germline V gene data show CDR1 as SGHRS and CDR2 as YFSETQ. Trimming cost V 4 bases and J 1 base, with 14 bases left between them. This CDR3 spans 15 amino acids. The CDR3 sequence: CASSRDGQSNTEAFF. Written as DNA, the CDR3 is TGCGCCAGCAGCAGGGATGGACAGTCGAACACTGAAGCTTTCTTT.

The rearrangement links TRBV5-1 to TRBJ1-1, with D unclear. This CDR3 comprises 14 residues. Germline V gene sequence: CDR1 SGHRS, CDR2 YFSETQ. V lost 0 bases, J lost 4 bases, and 10 bases lay in between. The chain's CDR3 is CASSLGRRGTEAFF. The CDR3 DNA reads as TGCGCCAGCAGCTTGGGCAGACGGGGCACTGAAGCTTTCTTT.

The chain combines TRBV7-3 with TRBJ2-5; a possible D gene is TRBD2 (6 bases). Per germline, CDR1 SGHTA and CDR2 FQGTGA. The CDR3 length is 13 residues. The V and J ends lost 5 bases and 7 bases respectively, with 14 bases between them. CDR3 residues: CASSQETRGTQYF. Written as DNA, the CDR3 is TGTGCCAGCAGCCAAGAGACTAGGGGGACCCAGTACTTC.

The rearrangement links TRBV12-5 to TRBJ2-7; D gene ambiguous. The CDR3 contains 17 residues. Germline lookup yields CDR1 LGHNT and CDR2 FRNRAP. V was pared by 0 bases and J by 3 bases, with 18 bases between. In DNA form, the CDR3 reads TGTGCTAGTGGTTTGGTATCTTCCCGACCCCCCTTCTACGAGCAGTACTTC. Translated: CASGLVSSRPPFYEQYF.

CDR3 nucleotide sequence: TGTGCCAGCAGCTCCCGAGGACAGGGGGCCCTCTCTGGAAACACCATATATTTT. Translated: CASSSRGQGALSGNTIYF. The J gene is TRBJ1-3, the V gene TRBV5-6; 11 bases map to TRBD1. The CDR3 contains 18 residues. Unmatched junction bases numbered 8, after V lost 3 bases and J lost 0 bases. Germline values: CDR1 SGHDT, CDR2 YYEEEE.

V usage is TRBV2 and J usage is TRBJ1-1; possibly TRBD1 for D (6 bases). This CDR3 is 17 amino acids long. Germline V lookup: CDR1 SNHLY, CDR2 FYNNEI. Trimming stripped 5 bases from V and 0 bases from J, with 19 bases between. In nucleotides, the CDR3 is TGTGCCAGCAGTCATTCTTTAGCGGGGGCCCTGAACACTGAAGCTTTCTTT. Translation: CASSHSLAGALNTEAFF.

This chain joins TRBV7-9 and TRBJ1-4, with TRBD1 identical over 7 bases. V was clipped by 1 base and J by 0 bases; unmatched bases: 5. The CDR3 loop spans 17 amino acids. Looked up from germline, CDR1 is SEHNR and CDR2 is FQNEAQ (reference sequence). For the CDR3, the DNA is TGTGCCAGCAGCTTAGGGACAGGCGGGACAACTAATGAAAAACTGTTTTTT. It is translated as CASSLGTGGTTNEKLFF.

There are a few counts of this clone. Germline is not matched at one junction end, which may reflect a read error. The chain carries TRBV29-1 and TRBJ2-2, with no clear D. Germline V lookup: CDR1 SQVTM, CDR2 ANQGSEA. There are 12 residues in the CDR3. CDR3: CSVEVNTGELFF. For the CDR3, the DNA is TGCAGCGTAGAAGTCAACACCGGGGAGCTGTTTTTT.